This TCR beta chain came from a study of identical twins. A universal primer site was created by template switching, with the cDNA bearing unique molecular identifiers. TCRdb re-analysed the 5' RACE reads in MiXCR, keeping a single row per CDR3 protein. The sample holds 200,000 to 250,000 distinct CDR3 sequences, less than 8% seen once. Study-level findings and limits: Some out-of-frame alpha sequences were shared by twins, and these showed excess low generation probability. Invariant populations such as MAIT and iNKT cells could partly muddle zero-insertion analyses. Insertions were reduced in abundant cord blood beta clonotypes but not in memory repertoires.

The CDR3 totals 15 residues. CDR1 is DFQATT and CDR2 is SNEGSKA in the germline V gene (reference sequence). V lost 0 bases and J lost 0; bases outside the gene matches: 5. At least ten counts were recorded for this clonotype. Its antigen is as yet unknown. The same sample was also studied in work on yellow fever vaccine responses in identical twins.

Material: memory (CD45RO+) T cells sorted from blood. This chain joins TRBV20-1 and TRBJ2-7, with 7 bases identical to TRBD1. The receptor's source is a woman younger than 30 in good health. The CDR3 loop reads CSARDYRGDSYEQYF. The DNA for the CDR3 is TGCAGTGCTAGAGATTACAGGGGCGACTCCTACGAGCAGTACTTC.